Listed here are 25 T cell receptor beta chains from one sample, sequenced in a study of shared T cell receptors in the human thymus (dated by TCRdb to the early 2020s). Preparation of the library involved the immunoSEQ multiplex PCR assay. Drawn from immuneACCESS, this table holds only the in-frame rearrangements with V and J called that TCRdb kept. Clones are partly lost; checked studies trace under half to an unresolved V gene and leave the rest unexplained. This sample comprises more than 550,000 clones, approximately 87% of them detected only once. The ten largest make up roughly 0.0086% of the sample. The sample was also reused in another study, on human thymus T cells.

Sequenced sample: thymocytes. These receptors originate from a boy under two years old with a congenital heart defect. Donor details come from another sample of the same person, matched by shared clones.

The J gene is TRBJ1-6, the V gene TRBV28, with TRBD1 matching over 8 bases. This CDR3 has 16 amino acids. CDR1 is MDHEN, CDR2 SYDVKM, per germline. Trimming took 2 bases from V and 9 from J; bases not matched to a gene: 9. CDR3 region: CASSLRGQGAGSPLHF. CDR3 nucleotides: TGTGCCAGCAGTTTAAGGGGCCAGGGGGCGGGTTCACCCCTCCACTTT.

The rearrangement joins TRBV28 to TRBJ1-1; D not resolved. CDR3 length equals 13 residues. V lost 9 bases and J lost 0, with 11 bases in between. Germline V gene lookup returns CDR1 MDHEN and CDR2 SYDVKM. CDR3 nucleotide sequence: TGTGCCAGTAGGACTATGGTGAACACTGAAGCTTTCTTT. Encoded protein: CASRTMVNTEAFF.

The genes are TRBV2 and TRBJ1-3, with D possibly matching TRBD1 (5 bases). Trimming removed 0 bases at V and 0 bases at J, with 12 bases between. The CDR3 covers 17 residues. Germline values: CDR1 SNHLY, CDR2 FYNNEI. CDR3 region: CASSEAGPLGSGNTIYF. In nucleotides, the CDR3 is TGTGCCAGCAGTGAAGCGGGGCCCCTCGGCTCTGGAAACACCATATATTTT. Looking up the rest from reference TRBV2 and TRBJ1-3 gives the full variable domain: EPEVTQTPSHQVTQMGQEVILRCVPISNHLYFYWYRQILGQKVEFLVSFYNNEISEKSEIFDDQFSVERPDGSNFTLKIRSTKLEDSAMYFCASSEAGPLGSGNTIYFGEGSWLTVV.

This clone came up once. V gene TRBV27 combines with J gene TRBJ2-3, with D possibly TRBD2 on 7 matching bases. The CDR3 is 16 amino acids. The germline V gene encodes CDR1 MNHEY and CDR2 SMNVEV (reference sequence). V lost 5 bases, J lost 3 bases, and 18 bases lay in between. CDR3 bases: TGTGCCAGCAGTCCCTCCCAGGGGAGGGTTACAGATACGCAGTATTTT. Protein sequence: CASSPSQGRVTDTQYF.

This clone showed up just once. The chain couples TRBV28 to TRBJ2-7; 10 bases fit TRBD1. The V and J ends lost 0 bases and 4 bases, in that order; junction bases with no gene match: 12. The V gene's germline CDR1 is MDHEN and CDR2 SYDVKM. This CDR3 is 18 amino acids long. The CDR3 protein is CASSLWGQGKDPAYEQYF. In DNA form, the CDR3 reads TGTGCCAGCAGTTTATGGGGACAGGGGAAGGACCCCGCTTACGAGCAGTACTTC.

The chain couples TRBV28 to TRBJ1-4, with 8 bases that match TRBD1. Germline-derived CDR1 and CDR2 are MDHEN and SYDVKM. The CDR3 runs 18 residues. J was trimmed by 0 bases and V by 2 bases; bases with no gene match: 8. The CDR3 loop reads CASSLTGGEITTNEKLFF. The DNA for the CDR3 is TGTGCCAGCAGTTTAACAGGGGGGGAAATTACAACTAATGAAAAACTGTTTTTT.

The chain recombines TRBV6-5 with TRBJ1-2; no clear D. V dropped 6 bases and J dropped 5 bases, with 13 bases sitting between them. Germline CDR1 MNHEY, CDR2 SVGAGI. The CDR3 consists of 13 residues. CDR3 region: CASSLDKDYGYTF. The CDR3 DNA sequence: TGTGCCAGCAGCCTCGACAAGGATTATGGCTACACCTTC.

This clone was detected only once. The chain couples TRBV4-2 to TRBJ2-5, with 10 bases aligning to TRBD2. V was clipped by 3 bases and J by 5 bases; unmatched bases: 12. This CDR3 comprises 17 residues. CDR1 and CDR2 from the germline V gene are LGHNA and YNFKEQ. This chain's CDR3 is CASSQNERGGGRETQYF. CDR3 DNA sequence: TGTGCCAGCAGCCAGAATGAGCGGGGGGGCGGTCGTGAGACCCAGTACTTC.

V usage is TRBV30 and J usage is TRBJ1-5; TRBD1 matches 10 bases. This CDR3 has 17 amino acids. CDR1 is GTSNPN, CDR2 SVGIG, per germline (reference sequence). Losses at the gene ends were 1 base for V and 1 base for J; bases not matched to a gene: 7. The CDR3 DNA is TGTGCCTGGAGTGCTGACAGGGGGCAAAACAGCAATCAGCCCCAGCATTTT. It translates to CAWSADRGQNSNQPQHF.

The V call is TRBV15, the J call TRBJ1-2; the match to TRBD1 covers 7 bases. The CDR3 contains 19 residues. Trimming cost V 1 base and J 0 bases; bases outside gene matches: 14. Germline V gene data show CDR1 as LNHNV and CDR2 as YYDKDF (reference sequence). The CDR3 sequence is CATSRALAYRGEANYGYTF. In DNA form, the CDR3 reads TGTGCCACCAGCAGAGCCTTGGCCTACAGGGGCGAAGCTAACTATGGCTACACCTTC.

V is TRBV27 and J is TRBJ1-2; tentative D call: TRBD1 (5 bases). Trimming pared 11 bases from V and 2 bases from J, leaving 24 bases between. The germline gives CDR1 MNHEY, CDR2 SMNVEV (reference sequence). CDR3 length: 16 amino acids. The CDR3 DNA reads TGTGCCGCAGCCGGGAGGGACGGAGGAAAGAACTATGGCTACACCTTC. Residues: CAAAGRDGGKNYGYTF.

This chain joins TRBV12-5 and TRBJ1-5; 7 bases fit TRBD1. This CDR3 has 15 residues. Per the germline V gene, CDR1 is LGHNT and CDR2 is FRNRAP. Losses at the gene ends were 2 bases for V and 4 bases for J; bases not matched to a gene: 5. The CDR3 loop is CASGLIKTGNQPQHF. The CDR3 DNA is TGTGCTAGTGGTTTGATAAAGACAGGGAATCAGCCCCAGCATTTT.

CDR3 nucleotide sequence: TGTGCTAGTGGTTTGGTACATTACAGGGGGCGCGTTGATGAAAAACTGTTTTTT. Its protein is CASGLVHYRGRVDEKLFF. This chain links TRBV12-5 with TRBJ1-4, with TRBD1 matching 9 bases. The trim removed 0 bases at V and 6 bases at J, leaving 11 bases unmatched. The CDR3 has 18 amino acids. From germline, CDR1 is LGHNT and CDR2 FRNRAP.

The rearrangement joins TRBV4-3 to TRBJ1-5; TRBD1 might be the D (6 bases). This CDR3 contains 20 residues. Germline V gene lookup returns CDR1 LGHNA and CDR2 YSLEER. V lost 0 bases to trimming and J lost 0 bases, with 21 bases between them. Here the CDR3 DNA reads TGCGCCAGCAGCCAAGACTGGGGGGGCAGGAACGACCATAGCAATCAGCCCCAGCATTTT. Protein product: CASSQDWGGRNDHSNQPQHF.

The rearrangement links TRBV7-8 to TRBJ2-7; possibly TRBD2 for D (6 bases). This CDR3 is built from 17 residues. Deletions cut 5 bases from V and 2 bases from J, with 22 bases between. Germline CDR1 reads SGHVS; CDR2 reads FQNEAQ. CDR3 bases: TGTGCCAGCAGCCTCTTCCCCCGTGCGGGGATGACCTACGAGCAGTACTTC. It encodes CASSLFPRAGMTYEQYF.

V is TRBV27 and J is TRBJ2-1, with TRBD2 matching over 8 bases. This CDR3 is 18 amino acids long. J gave up 4 bases and V 1 base, and 12 bases lay outside the gene matches. CDR1 is MNHEY and CDR2 is SMNVEV in the germline V gene (reference sequence). CDR3 region: CASSLLGMGLEKYNEQFF. The CDR3 nucleotides are TGTGCCAGCAGTTTATTAGGCATGGGACTAGAAAAGTACAATGAGCAGTTCTTC.

V is TRBV5-1 and J is TRBJ2-5; D is perhaps TRBD2 (5 bases). V dropped 1 base and J dropped 0 bases, with 19 bases sitting between them. This CDR3 has 18 residues. Germline V lookup: CDR1 SGHRS, CDR2 YFSETQ. The CDR3 DNA reads TGCGCCAGCAGCTTGTTAAGTGGGAATCTAGCCCACCAAGAGACCCAGTACTTC. Its translation is CASSLLSGNLAHQETQYF.

This chain connects TRBV6-6 to TRBJ2-7, with a possible D match to TRBD1 (6 bases). The ends were cut back, 7 bases at V and 0 bases at J, with 16 bases in the middle. Germline V gene lookup returns CDR1 MNHNY and CDR2 SVGAGI (reference sequence). The CDR3 sequence is 15 residues long. CDR3 sequence (DNA): TGTGCCAGCATTACCGATGGACAGATCTCCTACGAGCAGTACTTC. Translated: CASITDGQISYEQYF.

This chain links TRBV27 with TRBJ2-7, with 7 bases lining up with TRBD1. This CDR3 has 14 amino acids. V lost 8 bases to trimming and J lost 4 bases; unmatched junction nucleotides: 11. Germline CDR1 reads MNHEY; CDR2 reads SMNVEV (reference sequence). In DNA, the CDR3 is TGTGCCAGCTCTCACTGGGGACAGCGGTACGAGCAGTACTTC. As protein: CASSHWGQRYEQYF.

The chain recombines TRBV27 with TRBJ2-1, with D perhaps TRBD1 (5 bases). Trimming removed 5 bases at V and 8 bases at J, with 13 bases between. This CDR3 contains 13 residues. CDR1 and CDR2 from the germline V gene are MNHEY and SMNVEV (reference sequence). Written as DNA, the CDR3 is TGTGCCAGCAGTCCTATAGGGGTCCATGAGCAGTTCTTC. Translating it yields CASSPIGVHEQFF.

In DNA form, the CDR3 reads TGTGCCATCAGTGGACATATCGTACTAGCGGGAGGGCCGGGGAGGGTTGGCGAGCAGTACTTC. Encoded protein: CAISGHIVLAGGPGRVGEQYF. V usage is TRBV10-3 and J usage is TRBJ2-7; 13 bases are shared with TRBD2. The J segment lost 6 bases and the V segment lost 4 bases, leaving 24 bases of the junction unmatched. CDR3 length: 21 amino acids. Germline V gene lookup returns CDR1 ENHRY and CDR2 SYGVKD.

The chain uses TRBV6-1 and TRBJ2-3, with 9 bases aligning to TRBD1. Germline values: CDR1 MNHNS, CDR2 SASEGT. The V gene end was trimmed by 1 base and the J gene end by 8 bases; junction bases not matched to a gene: 16. This CDR3 contains 18 residues. CDR3 sequence reads: CASSEDRLPDRGRVTQYF. Written as DNA, the CDR3 is TGTGCCAGCAGTGAAGATAGGCTGCCGGACAGGGGAAGAGTTACGCAGTATTTT.

In regard to this clone: The sample has other DNA sequences that encode this CDR3 too. The chain is built from TRBV19 and TRBJ1-1; 7 positions match TRBD1. Germline-derived CDR1 and CDR2 are LNHDA and SQIVND (reference sequence). Trimming at V came to 3 bases and at J to 5 bases, leaving 3 bases not matched to a gene. The CDR3 spans 13 residues. DNA for the CDR3: TGTGCCAGTAGTATCCCCAGGGGGACTGAAGCTTTCTTT. This gives the protein CASSIPRGTEAFF.

The chain employs TRBV27 and TRBJ2-1, with 10 bases matching TRBD2. Germline CDR1 MNHEY, CDR2 SMNVEV (reference sequence). V lost 6 bases, J lost 7 bases, and 12 bases stayed unmatched. This CDR3 comprises 16 residues. The CDR3 loop reads CASSQRRDSGRNEQFF. The CDR3 nucleotides read TGTGCCAGCAGCCAGAGGCGCGATAGCGGGAGGAATGAGCAGTTCTTC.

As DNA, the CDR3 is TGTGCCAGCAGCGGGACATTAAGGGGTCCGGATGGCTACACCTTC. It yields the protein CASSGTLRGPDGYTF. The chain links TRBV5-5 to TRBJ1-2; D may be TRBD1 (6 bases). V lost 4 bases, J lost 6 bases, and 19 bases lay in between. The germline V gene has CDR1 SGHKS and CDR2 YYEKEE (reference sequence). The CDR3 has 15 residues. Combining the CDR3 with reference TRBV5-5 and TRBJ1-2 gives the whole variable domain DAGVTQSPTHLIKTRGQQVTLRCSPISGHKSVSWYQQVLGQGPQFIFQYYEKEERGRGNFPDRFSARQFPNYSSELNVNALLLGDSALYLCASSGTLRGPDGYTFGSGTRLTVV.